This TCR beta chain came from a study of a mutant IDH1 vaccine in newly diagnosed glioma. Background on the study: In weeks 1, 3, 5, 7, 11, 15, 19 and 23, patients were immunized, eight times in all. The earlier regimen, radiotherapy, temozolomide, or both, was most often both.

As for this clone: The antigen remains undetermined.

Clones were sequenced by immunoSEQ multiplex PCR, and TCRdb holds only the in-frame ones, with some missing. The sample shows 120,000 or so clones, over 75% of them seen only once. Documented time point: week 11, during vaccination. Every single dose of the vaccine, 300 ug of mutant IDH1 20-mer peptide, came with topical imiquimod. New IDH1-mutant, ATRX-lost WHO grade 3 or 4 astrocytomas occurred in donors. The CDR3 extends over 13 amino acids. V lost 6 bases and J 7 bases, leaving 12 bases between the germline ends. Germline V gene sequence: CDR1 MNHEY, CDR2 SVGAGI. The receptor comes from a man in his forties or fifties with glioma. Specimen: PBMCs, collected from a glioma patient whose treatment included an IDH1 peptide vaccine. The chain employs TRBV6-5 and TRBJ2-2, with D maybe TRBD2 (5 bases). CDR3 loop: CASRPTRGGELFF. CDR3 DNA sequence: TGTGCCAGCAGACCTACCCGGGGCGGGGAGCTGTTTTTT.